The present T cell receptor (beta chain) was sequenced within a study of human T cells and chemical hapten exposure. Whole-study context: Patch tests of 0.01% DPC on the upper back were read at 6 days.

Points from the study as a whole: The study found expanded TCRs formed significantly more large CDR3 similarity clusters than controls. Since the donors had alopecia, their immune response may not be the same as that of healthy people.

This clonotype was counted ten times or more. The antigen remains undetermined. Time point defined: pre-sensitization, week 0. Described treatment: therapeutic diphenylcyclopropenone sensitization with weekly scalp DPC. From whole blood left unfractionated, total RNA was extracted. The CDR3 loop spans 13 amino acids. Trimming cost V 3 bases and J 0 bases, with 7 bases left between them. The V gene's germline CDR1 is DFQATT and CDR2 SNEGSKA (reference sequence). TCRdb ran MiXCR on the RACE reads and lists one entry per CDR3 protein. Here the sample spans about 30,000 distinct CDR3 sequences, 10% being singletons.

The sample here was whole blood, taken in connection with sensitization to the hapten diphenylcyclopropenone (DPC). The receptor was isolated from a man in his fifties or sixties with alopecia areata. Some clones in this sample may be carry-over from other donors' samples. The rearrangement uses TRBV20-1 and TRBJ2-3; a weak D match, TRBD1 (5 bases). The chain's CDR3 is CSASQGSTDTQYF. The CDR3 region has the DNA TGCAGTGCTAGTCAGGGCAGCACAGATACGCAGTATTTT.